This paragraph reports one TCR beta chain. This PCR relied on a set of 60 Vbeta primers and 13 Jbeta primers. Data came from immunoSEQ multiplex PCR; TCRdb stores just in-frame clones and leaves some out. The data contain 250,000 to 350,000 clones, about four fifths of them seen just once; the ten biggest clones take up about 0.28%. The record originates from a study of cytomegalovirus exposure and HLA in healthy donors. The CDR3 extends over 14 amino acids. Trimming cost V 8 bases and J 0 bases, with 15 bases left between them. Germline V CDR1 and CDR2: SQVTM, ANQGSEA. The gene calls are TRBV29-1 and TRBJ2-3; D is unclear. This sequence was found in a girl aged 2 to 9 in good health and CMV-seronegative. The specimen was PBMCs. DNA of the CDR3: TGCAGCTTCCCCGTTGGGCGTAGCACAGATACGCAGTATTTT. Its translation is CSFPVGRSTDTQYF.